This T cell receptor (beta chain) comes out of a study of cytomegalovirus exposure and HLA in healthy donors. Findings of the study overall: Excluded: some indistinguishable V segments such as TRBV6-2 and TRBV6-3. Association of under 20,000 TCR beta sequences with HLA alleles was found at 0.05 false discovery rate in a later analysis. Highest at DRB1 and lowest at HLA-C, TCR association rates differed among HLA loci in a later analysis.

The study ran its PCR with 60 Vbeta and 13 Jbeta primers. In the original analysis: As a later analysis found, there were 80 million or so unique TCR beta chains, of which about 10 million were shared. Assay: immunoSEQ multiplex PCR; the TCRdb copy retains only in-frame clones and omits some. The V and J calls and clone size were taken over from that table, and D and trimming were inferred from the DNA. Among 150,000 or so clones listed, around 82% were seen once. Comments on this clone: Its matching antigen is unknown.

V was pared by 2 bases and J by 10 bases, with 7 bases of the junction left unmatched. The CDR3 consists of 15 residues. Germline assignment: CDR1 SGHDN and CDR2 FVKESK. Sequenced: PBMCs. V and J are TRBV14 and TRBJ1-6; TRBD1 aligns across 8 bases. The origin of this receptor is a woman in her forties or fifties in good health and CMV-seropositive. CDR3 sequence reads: CASSQRDRRSSPLHF. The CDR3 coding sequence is TGTGCCAGCAGCCAACGGGACAGGCGGTCCTCACCCCTCCACTTT.